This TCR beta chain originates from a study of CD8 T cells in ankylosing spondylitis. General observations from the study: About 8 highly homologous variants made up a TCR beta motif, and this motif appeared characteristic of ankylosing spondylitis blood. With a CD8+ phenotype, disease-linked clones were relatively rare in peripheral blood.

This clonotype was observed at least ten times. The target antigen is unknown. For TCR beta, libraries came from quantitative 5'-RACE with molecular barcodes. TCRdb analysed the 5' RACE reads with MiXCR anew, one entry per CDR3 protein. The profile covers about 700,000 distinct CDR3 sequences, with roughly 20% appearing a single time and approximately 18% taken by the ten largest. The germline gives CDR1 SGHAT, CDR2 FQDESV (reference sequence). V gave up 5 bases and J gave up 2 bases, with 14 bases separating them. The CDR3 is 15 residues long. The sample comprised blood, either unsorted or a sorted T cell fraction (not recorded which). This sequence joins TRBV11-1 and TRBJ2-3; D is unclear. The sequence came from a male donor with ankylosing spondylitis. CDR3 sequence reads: CASSQLSTLTDTQYF. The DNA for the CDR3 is TGTGCCAGCAGCCAACTGAGTACCCTCACAGATACGCAGTATTTT.